The text below deals with one T cell receptor (beta chain). This entry comes from a study of blood T cell repertoires in COVID-19. Study summary: The study drew acute and convalescent COVID-19 samples from the United States, Italy and Spain.

This CDR3 has 15 residues. With 0 bases clipped from V and 1 base from J, the junction kept 0 bases outside the gene matches. Germline-derived CDR1 and CDR2 are PRHDT and FYEKMQ (reference sequence). Authors' analysis steps: By means of reference gene primer amplification, nucleated cell counts were estimated. Data came from immunoSEQ multiplex PCR; TCRdb stores just in-frame clones and leaves some out. V and J calls and clone size follow that table, whereas D and trimming were derived from the DNA. The sample has about 140,000 clones, 79% seen once. Input material: peripheral blood. The TCR sequence derives from a man between 60 and 75 years old with acute or convalescent COVID-19. The chain links TRBV13 to TRBJ2-5, with TRBD1 matching 9 bases. CDR3 DNA: TGTGCCAGCAGCTTAGGACAGGGGGCCCAAGAGACCCAGTACTTC. Translating gives CASSLGQGAQETQYF. Full variable domain (remainder filled in from reference TRBV13 and TRBJ2-5): AAGVIQSPRHLIKEKRETATLKCYPIPRHDTVYWYQQGPGQDPQFLISFYEKMQSDKGSIPDRFSAQQFSDYHSELNMSSLELGDSALYFCASSLGQGAQETQYFGPGTRLLVL.